The 10 T cell receptor beta chains below come from one sample, sequenced in a study of glioma-infiltrating T cells after dendritic cell vaccination. Sequencing was performed with immunoSEQ multiplex PCR; in TCRdb, only in-frame clones are kept and a portion is missing. This sample has roughly 100,000 clones, with 90% found just once. Stated time point: after dendritic cell vaccination, including at tumor progression/relapse. Material: blood, obtained after dendritic cell vaccination. All receptors derive from a human donor with glioblastoma.

V gene TRBV4-1 combines with J gene TRBJ2-7; 7 nucleotides agree with TRBD1. The length of the CDR3 is 15 residues. The V and J ends lost 1 base and 2 bases, in that order; junction bases with no gene match: 5. CDR1 is MGHRA and CDR2 is YSYEKL in the germline V gene. CDR3 sequence (DNA): TGCGCCAGCAGCCAAGGAGGACAGGCAACCTACGAGCAGTACTTC. Translation: CASSQGGQATYEQYF.

The chain recombines TRBV5-1 with TRBJ1-1, with 7 bases identical to TRBD1. This CDR3 contains 15 residues. The V and J ends lost 4 bases and 1 base, in that order; junction bases with no gene match: 7. Germline assignment: CDR1 SGHRS and CDR2 YFSETQ. As DNA, the CDR3 is TGCGCCAGCAGCCCTGAACAGGGGACGAACACTGAAGCTTTCTTT. Translation gives CASSPEQGTNTEAFF.

This sequence joins TRBV6-1 and TRBJ2-2; D unclear. The ends were cut back, 6 bases at V and 6 bases at J, with 14 bases in the middle. Germline values: CDR1 MNHNS, CDR2 SASEGT. The CDR3 is 14 amino acids. CDR3 nucleotides: TGTGCCAGCAGGGCCCTGCGAGAGGCCGGGGAGCTGTTTTTT. It translates to CASRALREAGELFF.

V usage is TRBV11-2 and J usage is TRBJ2-7; TRBD1 aligns across 8 bases. The CDR3 runs to 15 residues. V shed 3 bases and J 2 bases; nucleotides not matched to a gene: 6. In germline, CDR1 is SGHAT, CDR2 FQNNGV. CDR3 residues: CASSFRGPGTYEQYF. For the CDR3, the DNA is TGTGCCAGCAGCTTCAGGGGGCCAGGGACCTACGAGCAGTACTTC.

This sequence joins TRBV10-3 and TRBJ1-5; D is uncertain. V shed 10 bases and J shed 1 base, with 17 bases lying between them. The CDR3 has 15 residues. Germline V gene data show CDR1 as ENHRY and CDR2 as SYGVKD. The CDR3 loop reads CATRIGVSSNQPQHF. CDR3 in DNA: TGTGCCACCAGGATCGGGGTGTCGAGCAATCAGCCCCAGCATTTT.

The chain couples TRBV29-1 to TRBJ2-7, with D perhaps matching TRBD1 (5 bases). V was trimmed by 7 bases and J by 3 bases, leaving 16 bases between them. There are 13 residues in the CDR3. The V gene's germline CDR1 is SQVTM and CDR2 ANQGSEA. Written as DNA, the CDR3 is TGCAGCGCTGCTGGGGCACGCCGCTACGAGCAGTACTTC. This translates into CSAAGARRYEQYF.

This clone was seen a handful of times. This chain uses TRBV5-4 with TRBJ2-5; TRBD2 matches at 7 bases. Germline V gene sequence: CDR1 SGHNT, CDR2 YYREEE (reference sequence). The CDR3 runs to 17 residues. V lost 4 bases and J lost 1; bases outside the gene matches: 13. The CDR3 protein is CASSTGGGRRLQETQYF. Here the CDR3 DNA reads TGTGCCAGCAGCACGGGAGGTGGGAGGAGACTCCAAGAGACCCAGTACTTC.

The chain carries TRBV5-4 and TRBJ1-2; no clear D. Germline CDR1 reads SGHNT; CDR2 reads YYREEE (reference sequence). Trimming took off 0 bases at V and 5 bases at J, with 5 bases between the two ends. The CDR3 covers 12 residues. Here the CDR3 DNA reads TGTGCCAGCAGCTTGGACGGTTATGGCTACACCTTC. Its protein product is CASSLDGYGYTF. Complete variable domain (other parts from reference TRBV5-4 and TRBJ1-2): ETGVTQSPTHLIKTRGQQVTLRCSSQSGHNTVSWYQQALGQGPQFIFQYYREEENGRGNFPPRFSGLQFPNYSSELNVNALELDDSALYLCASSLDGYGYTFGSGTRLTVV.

The chain employs TRBV20-1 and TRBJ2-7, with 7 bases that match TRBD1. CDR3 length: 11 amino acids. Germline loops: CDR1 DFQATT, CDR2 SNEGSKA (reference sequence). Trimming removed 8 bases from V and 7 bases from J; junction bases left unmatched: 8. The CDR3 region has the DNA TGCAGTCCATTACAGGGGCGGGAGCAGTACTTC. Translating it yields CSPLQGREQYF.

This chain joins TRBV5-4 and TRBJ2-7; 9 nucleotides agree with TRBD1. Germline CDR1 and CDR2: SGHNT and YYREEE (reference sequence). The CDR3 spans 14 residues. V gave up 5 bases and J gave up 1 base; unmatched junction bases: 4. The CDR3 DNA reads as TGTGCCAGCAGTTTAGGACAGGGGTCCTACGAGCAGTACTTC. The encoded protein is CASSLGQGSYEQYF.